The 24 T cell receptor beta chains below were found in one sample sequenced in a study of vaccination and CD4 T cells after COVID-19. Cultured CD4+ T cell DNA was sequenced using the Oncomine TCR Beta short-read assay. MiXCR was run by TCRdb on the PCR reads, yielding one entry per CDR3 protein. The data show approximately 27,000 distinct CDR3 sequences, 36% seen once. Time point described: late sampling 161 to 241 days after vaccination in three convalescent patients. The treatment was: roughly 10-day PBMC culture with coronavirus spike peptide pools or control peptides (ViraFEST assay). These receptors lack a known antigen. The starting material was CD4+ T cells from blood, cultured in vitro, obtained about 7 months after SARS-CoV-2 vaccination. The receptors stem from a human donor who had recovered from COVID-19.

Only a few counts were recorded for this clonotype. The V call is TRBV6-5, the J call TRBJ1-6; the D gene is possibly TRBD1 (5 bases). The CDR3 has 17 residues. Germline CDR1 MNHEY, CDR2 SVGAGI. V lost 2 bases and J 5 bases, leaving 16 bases between the germline ends. The CDR3 bases are TGTGCCAGCAGTTACCGAAGGACACTGACTGATAATTCACCCCTCCACTTT. Protein product: CASSYRRTLTDNSPLHF.

The chain has TRBV7-2 and TRBJ2-5; D is possibly TRBD2 (7 bases). Germline V gene sequence: CDR1 SGHTA, CDR2 FQGNSA. V was shortened by 5 bases and J by 8 bases, with 12 bases between the two germline ends. This CDR3 has 12 amino acids. The CDR3 region is CASSQGGGTQYF. The DNA for the CDR3 is TGTGCCAGCAGCCAAGGGGGGGGTACCCAGTACTTC.

The gene calls are TRBV28 and TRBJ2-7; 7 nucleotides agree with TRBD2. The junction had 15 bases not matched to a gene; V was cut back by 8 bases and J by 2 bases. This CDR3 is 16 amino acids long. The germline gives CDR1 MDHEN, CDR2 SYDVKM. DNA of the CDR3: TGTGCCAGCGACGGTCCGCGCGGGAGTCTCCCCTACGAGCAGTACTTC. Translated, it gives CASDGPRGSLPYEQYF. Supplemented by reference TRBV28 and TRBJ2-7, the full variable domain reads DVKVTQSSRYLVKRTGEKVFLECVQDMDHENMFWYRQDPGLGLRLIYFSYDVKMKEKGDIPEGYSVSREKKERFSLILESASTNQTSMYLCASDGPRGSLPYEQYFGPGTRLTVT.

This clonotype was seen a handful of times. V is TRBV28 and J is TRBJ1-5; no clear D. Germline V gene lookup returns CDR1 MDHEN and CDR2 SYDVKM. Trimming took off 6 bases at V and 0 bases at J, with 9 bases between the two ends. This CDR3 spans 14 amino acids. CDR3 DNA sequence: TGTGCCAGCAGGTGGTCCTATAGCAATCAGCCCCAGCATTTT. Encoded protein: CASRWSYSNQPQHF.

The chain is built from TRBV28 and TRBJ1-2, with D possibly being TRBD1 (5 bases). V lost 4 bases, J lost 5 bases, and 14 bases lay in between. CDR3 length: 14 amino acids. CDR1 MDHEN and CDR2 SYDVKM come from the germline V gene. The CDR3 region has the DNA TGTGCCAGCAGTTCATGGGACGGATCTTATGGCTACACCTTC. Amino acids: CASSSWDGSYGYTF.

The V gene is TRBV20-1, the J gene TRBJ2-3; D is unclear. CDR1 and CDR2 (germline): DFQATT, SNEGSKA (reference sequence). The CDR3 has 11 residues. V was cut by 5 bases and J by 0 bases, with 3 bases left in between. The CDR3, as DNA: TGCAGTGCTTCTAGCACAGATACGCAGTATTTT. The encoded protein is CSASSTDTQYF.

This clonotype appeared once. The J gene is TRBJ2-1, the V gene TRBV21-1; the table assigns TRBD2, which was not confirmed against the DNA. TRBV21-1 has pseudogene status. The CDR3 has 17 amino acids. The DNA for the CDR3 is TGTGCCAGCAGCAGGAGGACTAGCGGACTGTCCTACAATGAGCAGTTCTTC. This encodes CASSRRTSGLSYNEQFF.

V and J are TRBV19 and TRBJ1-1, with unresolved D. Trimming shortened V by 6 bases and J by 3 bases, and 11 bases separated the two germline ends. The CDR3 extends over 13 amino acids. CDR1 is LNHDA, CDR2 SQIVND, per germline (reference sequence). In DNA form, the CDR3 reads TGTGCCAGTAGGGAAGGACGGGACACTGAAGCTTTCTTT. It codes for CASREGRDTEAFF.

This clonotype was seen a few times. The chain employs TRBV2 and TRBJ1-1; D gene ambiguous. V was cut by 4 bases and J by 8 bases, with 11 bases left in between. The germline V gene encodes CDR1 SNHLY and CDR2 FYNNEI. The CDR3 covers 12 residues. The DNA of the CDR3 is TGTGCCAGCAGTGGGAGCAGAGGGGAAGCTTTCTTT. Its protein is CASSGSRGEAFF.

A few counts support this clonotype. The V and J genes are TRBV20-1 and TRBJ2-7; no definite D call. V was cut by 3 bases and J by 4 bases, with 10 bases left in between. This CDR3 region has 12 residues. Germline V gives CDR1 DFQATT, CDR2 SNEGSKA (reference sequence). In nucleotides, the CDR3 is TGCAGTGCTAGGACCAATGGTTACGAGCAGTACTTC. Its translation: CSARTNGYEQYF.

As for this clonotype: A read error may account for a junction end that differs from germline. This chain links TRBV7-7 with TRBJ2-7; TRBD2 aligns across 14 bases. From germline, CDR1 is SSHAT and CDR2 FNYEAQ (reference sequence). CDR3 length: 15 amino acids. CDR3 nucleotide sequence: TGTGCTAGCAGCGAGGGACTAGCGGGAGCGGGCGAGCAGTACTTC. Translation gives CASSEGLAGAGEQYF.

This clonotype was counted a few times. The chain combines TRBV6-5 with TRBJ2-7; D possibly corresponds to TRBD2 (6 bases). The V gene lost 2 bases and the J gene lost 6 bases, with 8 bases spanning the gap. Germline-derived CDR1 and CDR2 are MNHEY and SVGAGI. This CDR3 has 12 amino acids. The CDR3, as DNA: TGTGCCAGCAGTTACCCCGGGGGCGAGCAGTACTTC. It translates to CASSYPGGEQYF.

This clonotype came up a few times. The gene calls are TRBV7-2 and TRBJ2-5; D unresolved. The CDR3 loop spans 11 amino acids. Looked up from germline, CDR1 is SGHTA and CDR2 is FQGNSA. The V end was cut by 5 bases, the J end by 5 bases, with 6 bases between. The CDR3 loop is CASSEQETQYF. CDR3 in DNA: TGTGCCAGCAGCGAACAGGAGACCCAGTACTTC. The variable domain in full, with the rest retrieved from reference TRBV7-2 and TRBJ2-5, is GAGVSQSPSNKVTEKGKDVELRCDPISGHTALYWYRQSLGQGLEFLIYFQGNSAPDKSGLPSDRFSAERTGGSVSTLTIQRTQQEDSAVYLCASSEQETQYFGPGTRLLVL.

The chain links TRBV19 to TRBJ2-7; D is perhaps TRBD1 or TRBD2 (5 bases each). This CDR3 comprises 12 residues. CDR1 LNHDA and CDR2 SQIVND come from the germline V gene (reference sequence). V shed 1 base and J shed 9 bases, with 10 bases lying between them. CDR3 region: CASSIGPGPQYF. The DNA of the CDR3 is TGTGCCAGTAGTATAGGGCCGGGGCCGCAGTACTTC.

This clonotype was recorded a few times. The V and J genes are TRBV5-4 and TRBJ2-1; 9 bases are a match to TRBD2. The CDR3 sequence is 15 residues long. J gave up 3 bases and V 2 bases, and 3 bases lay outside the gene matches. Germline lookup yields CDR1 SGHNT and CDR2 YYREEE (reference sequence). CDR3 nucleotides: TGTGCCAGCAGCTTCGCGACTAGCGGCTACAATGAGCAGTTCTTC. The encoded protein is CASSFATSGYNEQFF. The whole variable domain, filled in from reference TRBV5-4 and TRBJ2-1, reads ETGVTQSPTHLIKTRGQQVTLRCSSQSGHNTVSWYQQALGQGPQFIFQYYREEENGRGNFPPRFSGLQFPNYSSELNVNALELDDSALYLCASSFATSGYNEQFFGPGTRLTVL.

The rearrangement joins TRBV20-1 to TRBJ2-5; 13 positions agree with TRBD2. From germline, CDR1 is DFQATT and CDR2 SNEGSKA (reference sequence). The CDR3 covers 15 residues. V dropped 3 bases and J dropped 2; count of bases not matched to a gene: 3. Here the CDR3 reads CSASGTSGNQETQYF. The CDR3, as DNA: TGCAGTGCTAGCGGGACTAGCGGGAATCAAGAGACCCAGTACTTC.

This clonotype was detected only a few times. CDR3 loop: CASSLYSGPGTDTQYF. The CDR3 DNA reads as TGTGCCAGCAGCTTATATAGCGGGCCGGGGACAGATACGCAGTATTTT. V gene TRBV7-6 combines with J gene TRBJ2-3; 7 nucleotides match TRBD2. This CDR3 has 16 amino acids. The V gene's germline CDR1 is SGHVS and CDR2 FNYEAQ. V trimming: 2 bases; J trimming: 3 bases; junction bases outside the gene matches: 8.

The chain uses TRBV5-4 and TRBJ2-5; TRBD2 matches 7 bases. J gave up 2 bases and V 0 bases, and 4 bases lay outside the gene matches. The CDR3 extends over 15 amino acids. CDR1 is SGHNT, CDR2 YYREEE, per germline (reference sequence). The CDR3 nucleotides are TGTGCCAGCAGCTTGGCACTAGCGAGGCAAGAGACCCAGTACTTC. Translating it yields CASSLALARQETQYF.

A few counts support this clonotype. This chain uses TRBV2 with TRBJ1-1; no reliable D call. V lost 4 bases and J 4 bases, leaving 13 bases between the germline ends. CDR1 is SNHLY, CDR2 FYNNEI, per germline. The CDR3 runs 14 residues. The CDR3: CASSGGLRGTEAFF. The CDR3 DNA reads TGTGCCAGCAGTGGTGGACTGCGGGGCACTGAAGCTTTCTTT.

The J gene is TRBJ2-1, the V gene TRBV27; TRBD2 aligns across 11 bases. J lost 7 bases, V lost 5 bases, and 13 bases had no gene match. The CDR3 consists of 17 residues. Germline CDR1 and CDR2: MNHEY and SMNVEV (reference sequence). CDR3 sequence: CASSPPGFSGRDNEQFF. The CDR3 DNA sequence: TGTGCCAGCAGTCCCCCCGGGTTTAGCGGGAGGGATAATGAGCAGTTCTTC.

This clonotype was counted a few times. The CDR3 nucleotides are TGCAGTGCTGCCCCGGGACTAGCCCTCTACGAGCAGTACTTC. Protein sequence: CSAAPGLALYEQYF. V and J are TRBV20-1 and TRBJ2-7; 9 positions agree with TRBD2. Germline V gives CDR1 DFQATT, CDR2 SNEGSKA (reference sequence). V shed 5 bases and J 3 bases; nucleotides not matched to a gene: 8. The CDR3 has 14 amino acids.

The chain carries TRBV6-1 and TRBJ2-2; D unresolved. The V and J ends lost 10 bases and 2 bases respectively, with 11 bases between them. CDR1 is MNHNS, CDR2 SASEGT, per germline. This CDR3 contains 13 residues. DNA of the CDR3: TGTGCCACTAGGGCCCTTAACACCGGGGAGCTGTTTTTT. Amino acids: CATRALNTGELFF.

This clonotype was counted a few times. The chain recombines TRBV20-1 with TRBJ1-5; weak D call: TRBD1 (5 bases). V was cut by 4 bases and J by 6 bases, with 19 bases left in between. CDR3 length: 15 amino acids. The germline gives CDR1 DFQATT, CDR2 SNEGSKA (reference sequence). The DNA of the CDR3 is TGCAGTGCTACTCCTACCTTGGGGGGTGGTCAGCCCCAGCATTTT. Translating gives CSATPTLGGGQPQHF.

This sequence joins TRBV7-2 and TRBJ2-7; 13 bases line up with TRBD2. Germline V gene sequence: CDR1 SGHTA, CDR2 FQGNSA. The V segment lost 6 bases and the J segment 4 bases; nucleotides outside the gene matches: 6. The CDR3 is 15 residues long. CDR3 nucleotides: TGTGCCAGCAGAGAAGGACTAGCGGGAGATTACGAGCAGTACTTC. Translated: CASREGLAGDYEQYF. Using reference TRBV7-2 and TRBJ2-7 for the parts outside the CDR3, the full variable domain is GAGVSQSPSNKVTEKGKDVELRCDPISGHTALYWYRQSLGQGLEFLIYFQGNSAPDKSGLPSDRFSAERTGGSVSTLTIQRTQQEDSAVYLCASREGLAGDYEQYFGPGTRLTVT.